Below are 3 T cell receptor beta chains sequenced from a single sample in a study of shared clonotypes between healthy human individuals. Method: immunoSEQ multiplex PCR; TCRdb's copy keeps in-frame clones and lacks some. The data contain 700,000 or so clones, roughly 70% of them singletons. Sequenced sample: memory CD4+ T cells sorted from blood. Sample subset: CD45RA-negative fraction. The receptors were gathered from a woman aged 25 to 39 in good health.

The rearrangement joins TRBV6-5 to TRBJ2-7; TRBD1 aligns across 7 bases. The germline gives CDR1 MNHEY, CDR2 SVGAGI. V trimming: 4 bases; J trimming: 6 bases; junction bases outside the gene matches: 9. This CDR3 comprises 14 residues. CDR3 amino acids: CASSSTGVSGEQYF. CDR3 DNA sequence: TGTGCCAGCAGTTCTACAGGGGTTTCAGGCGAGCAGTACTTC.

In DNA, the CDR3 is TGTGCCAGCAGCTCGGGACTAGCGGGAGGCTGGGAGACCCAGTACTTC. The encoded protein is CASSSGLAGGWETQYF. The gene calls are TRBV7-7 and TRBJ2-5; 15 bases match TRBD2. With V trimmed by 4 bases and J by 5 bases, 5 bases remained unmatched. The CDR3 spans 16 residues. Per the germline V gene, CDR1 is SSHAT and CDR2 is FNYEAQ (reference sequence).

The chain combines TRBV9 with TRBJ2-2, with TRBD1 matching over 8 bases. With 0 bases clipped from V and 3 bases from J, the junction kept 10 bases outside the gene matches. The CDR3 is made up of 18 amino acids. Germline CDR1 is SGDLS and CDR2 is YYNGEE. CDR3 residues: CASSVDSSRQGYTGELFF. As DNA, the CDR3 is TGTGCCAGCAGCGTAGATAGCTCCCGACAGGGGTACACCGGGGAGCTGTTTTTT.